Below, 27 T cell receptor beta chains from the same sample are listed, as sequenced in a study of cytomegalovirus exposure and HLA in healthy donors. Primers included in the PCR were 60 Vbeta and 13 Jbeta primers. Clones were read by immunoSEQ multiplex PCR, and TCRdb kept only the in-frame ones, dropping some. The sample shows some 140,000 clones, approximately 90% of them seen only once. Sequenced material: PBMCs. The receptors stem from a woman aged 30 to 39 in good health and CMV-seronegative.

The chain couples TRBV5-1 to TRBJ2-2; D is perhaps TRBD2 (5 bases). Germline V gives CDR1 SGHRS, CDR2 YFSETQ. V was shortened by 1 base and J by 4 bases, with 14 bases between the two germline ends. The CDR3 contains 16 residues. The CDR3 DNA follows: TGCGCCAGCAGCTTGAACGGGGAGATGGTCACCGGGGAGCTGTTTTTT. This gives the protein CASSLNGEMVTGELFF.

The gene calls are TRBV9 and TRBJ2-1, with 11 bases fitting TRBD2. Trimming took 2 bases from V and 3 from J; bases not matched to a gene: 13. Germline V gene data show CDR1 as SGDLS and CDR2 as YYNGEE. There are 19 residues in the CDR3. CDR3 nucleotide sequence: TGTGCCAGCAGCGTTGGACTAGCGGGTTCGATTGGTAACTACAATGAGCAGTTCTTC. Translated, it gives CASSVGLAGSIGNYNEQFF.

The chain joins TRBV5-1 to TRBJ2-3; D possibly corresponds to TRBD2 (5 bases). This CDR3 region has 17 residues. The germline gives CDR1 SGHRS, CDR2 YFSETQ. Trimming cost V 0 bases and J 4 bases, with 18 bases left between them. The CDR3 region has the DNA TGCGCCAGCAGCTTGGGGAGGCGAGACAAGGCCCCAGATACGCAGTATTTT. Residues: CASSLGRRDKAPDTQYF.

This sequence joins TRBV7-9 and TRBJ2-1; 11 positions agree with TRBD2. This CDR3 region has 16 residues. The trim removed 5 bases at V and 3 bases at J, leaving 6 bases unmatched. Germline lookup yields CDR1 SEHNR and CDR2 FQNEAQ (reference sequence). The CDR3 nucleotides are TGTGCCAGCAGCCGATTCCTAGCGGGAGGCTACAATGAGCAGTTCTTC. This encodes CASSRFLAGGYNEQFF. Combining the CDR3 with reference TRBV7-9 and TRBJ2-1 gives the whole variable domain DTGVSQNPRHKITKRGQNVTFRCDPISEHNRLYWYRQTLGQGPEFLTYFQNEAQLEKSRLLSDRFSAERPKGSFSTLEIQRTEQGDSAMYLCASSRFLAGGYNEQFFGPGTRLTVL.

The chain joins TRBV15 to TRBJ2-3; 8 bases are a match to TRBD1. CDR1 is LNHNV and CDR2 is YYDKDF in the germline V gene (reference sequence). Trimming cost V 3 bases and J 6 bases; bases outside gene matches: 5. CDR3 length: 14 residues. CDR3: CATSSDHRGDTQYF. In nucleotides, the CDR3 is TGTGCCACCAGCAGTGATCACAGGGGGGATACGCAGTATTTT. The full variable domain, completed using reference TRBV15 and TRBJ2-3, is DAMVIQNPRYQVTQFGKPVTLSCSQTLNHNVMYWYQQKSSQAPKLLFHYYDKDFNNEADTPDNFQSRRPNTSFCFLDIRSPGLGDTAMYLCATSSDHRGDTQYFGPGTRLTVL.

The V call is TRBV5-4, the J call TRBJ2-5; D is perhaps TRBD1 (7 bases). CDR3 length: 16 residues. Trimming took off 4 bases at V and 2 bases at J, with 18 bases between the two ends. Looked up from germline, CDR1 is SGHNT and CDR2 is YYREEE (reference sequence). CDR3 loop: CASSPGGGRAQETQYF. The DNA of the CDR3 is TGTGCCAGCAGCCCTGGAGGGGGCAGGGCTCAAGAGACCCAGTACTTC.

This chain links TRBV19 with TRBJ2-7; tentatively, D is TRBD1 (5 bases). Trimming cost V 5 bases and J 2 bases, with 10 bases left between them. There are 13 residues in the CDR3. The germline gives CDR1 LNHDA, CDR2 SQIVND (reference sequence). The CDR3 loop is CASSPPQAYEQYF. CDR3 bases: TGTGCCAGTAGTCCCCCACAGGCCTACGAGCAGTACTTC.

V usage is TRBV6-6 and J usage is TRBJ2-1; 7 bases line up with TRBD2. In germline, CDR1 is MNHNY, CDR2 SVGAGI (reference sequence). CDR3 length: 16 amino acids. With V trimmed by 0 bases and J by 5 bases, 7 bases remained unmatched. The CDR3 sequence is CASSYSMSGANNEQFF. CDR3 sequence (DNA): TGTGCCAGCAGTTACTCGATGAGCGGGGCAAACAATGAGCAGTTCTTC.

CDR3 region: CASSLLGGYTF. The CDR3 region has the DNA TGTGCCAGTAGTCTCCTCGGTGGCTACACCTTC. The chain uses TRBV19 and TRBJ1-2; unclear D gene. This CDR3 has 11 amino acids. Germline lookup yields CDR1 LNHDA and CDR2 SQIVND (reference sequence). Trimming removed 5 bases at V and 7 bases at J, with 8 bases between. Based on the CDR3 plus reference TRBV19 and TRBJ1-2, the full variable domain is DGGITQSPKYLFRKEGQNVTLSCEQNLNHDAMYWYRQDPGQGLRLIYYSQIVNDFQKGDIAEGYSVSREKKESFPLTVTSAQKNPTAFYLCASSLLGGYTFGSGTRLTVV.

About this clone itself: The sample has other DNA sequences that encode this CDR3 too. The rearrangement uses TRBV7-9 and TRBJ2-5; D is perhaps TRBD2 (6 bases). V was clipped by 0 bases and J by 4 bases, with 9 bases between them. The length of the CDR3 is 14 residues. Germline CDR1 reads SEHNR; CDR2 reads FQNEAQ (reference sequence). As DNA, the CDR3 is TGTGCCAGCAGCTTAGCGGGGGGAAGAGAGACCCAGTACTTC. This codes for CASSLAGGRETQYF.

This clone was found once. The V gene is TRBV2, the J gene TRBJ2-7, with 7 bases matching TRBD2. The CDR3 covers 12 residues. Germline lookup yields CDR1 SNHLY and CDR2 FYNNEI. The ends lost 0 bases at V and 7 bases at J; junction bases unmatched: 0. This CDR3 is CASSEARGEQYF. The CDR3 coding sequence is TGTGCCAGCAGTGAAGCGCGGGGGGAGCAGTACTTC.

The rearrangement links TRBV6-1 to TRBJ1-1; tentatively, D is TRBD1 (5 bases). Germline CDR1 is MNHNS and CDR2 is SASEGT. Trimming removed 4 bases from V and 2 bases from J, with 14 bases in between. The CDR3 runs 15 residues. The CDR3: CASSAKEGSNTEAFF. The CDR3 coding sequence is TGTGCCAGCAGTGCCAAGGAGGGGTCCAACACTGAAGCTTTCTTT.

The gene calls are TRBV5-4 and TRBJ2-3, with 8 nucleotides matching TRBD2. The CDR3 is 15 amino acids. J lost 1 base, V lost 2 bases, and 3 bases had no gene match. CDR1 is SGHNT, CDR2 YYREEE, per germline (reference sequence). CDR3 coding DNA: TGTGCCAGCAGCTTTAACGGGAGGGGCACAGATACGCAGTATTTT. This encodes CASSFNGRGTDTQYF.

V is TRBV7-8 and J is TRBJ1-2; D unresolved. The CDR3 runs to 13 residues. V lost 2 bases, J lost 8 bases, and 12 bases lay in between. The germline gives CDR1 SGHVS, CDR2 FQNEAQ. CDR3: CASSLWVTGGYTF. CDR3 nucleotides: TGTGCCAGCAGCTTATGGGTAACCGGGGGCTACACCTTC.

V is TRBV5-6 and J is TRBJ2-5; 8 bases fit TRBD1. The DNA end is more similar to TRBJ2-7, so the J call may be wrong. Germline V gives CDR1 SGHDT, CDR2 YYEEEE. The CDR3 is 13 residues long. The CDR3 reads CASSLDRGAEQYF. CDR3 DNA: TGTGCCAGCAGCTTGGACAGGGGGGCCGAGCAGTACTTC.

In DNA, the CDR3 is TGCGCCACCGCGAATGAACTAAACACCGGGGAGCTGTTTTTT. It specifies CATANELNTGELFF. The chain couples TRBV5-1 to TRBJ2-2; D remains unclear. V lost 9 bases and J 2 bases, leaving 14 bases between the germline ends. Germline lookup yields CDR1 SGHRS and CDR2 YFSETQ. This CDR3 region has 14 residues.

The chain uses TRBV15 and TRBJ1-3, with a weak D call TRBD1 (5 bases). The CDR3 sequence is 16 residues long. Germline V gene sequence: CDR1 LNHNV, CDR2 YYDKDF (reference sequence). V was pared by 6 bases and J by 0 bases, with 15 bases between. CDR3 nucleotides: TGTGCCACCAGTTCCAACAGGCGGAGCTCTGGAAACACCATATATTTT. This translates into CATSSNRRSSGNTIYF.

The chain uses TRBV6-1 and TRBJ1-1, with D unresolved. Trimming took off 2 bases at V and 5 bases at J, with 15 bases between the two ends. CDR1 is MNHNS, CDR2 SASEGT, per germline. The CDR3 length is 15 residues. The CDR3 protein is CASSELLIGGTEAFF. The CDR3 DNA is TGTGCCAGCAGTGAATTGCTTATAGGAGGGACTGAAGCTTTCTTT.

In nucleotides, the CDR3 is TGCGCCAGCAGCCAAGACCCTAACAGGGTCGGAGGCTACACCTTC. This encodes CASSQDPNRVGGYTF. This chain links TRBV4-3 with TRBJ1-2, with D perhaps matching TRBD1 (6 bases). V was pared by 0 bases and J by 8 bases, with 16 bases between. Per the germline V gene, CDR1 is LGHNA and CDR2 is YSLEER. The CDR3 length is 15 residues.

The chain uses TRBV27 and TRBJ1-6; 9 nucleotides match TRBD1. This CDR3 region has 17 residues. The V gene end was trimmed by 5 bases and the J gene end by 3 bases; junction bases not matched to a gene: 8. Germline V gene lookup returns CDR1 MNHEY and CDR2 SMNVEV (reference sequence). The CDR3 spells CASSPRQGVSYNSPLHF. The CDR3 DNA follows: TGTGCCAGCAGTCCAAGACAGGGGGTGAGCTATAATTCACCCCTCCACTTT.

This chain uses TRBV9 with TRBJ2-2; D is perhaps TRBD1 (5 bases). The CDR3 contains 16 residues. Per the germline V gene, CDR1 is SGDLS and CDR2 is YYNGEE. The V end lost 5 bases, the J end lost 0 bases, and 14 bases lay between the germline ends. This CDR3 reads CASSDRIGPNTGELFF. The CDR3 nucleotides read TGTGCCAGCAGTGACAGAATTGGGCCGAACACCGGGGAGCTGTTTTTT.

Worth noting for this clone: The DNA is left out, because the CDR3 cannot be placed on it with certainty; the CDR3 is given as TCRdb lists it. This sequence joins TRBV21-1 and TRBJ2-5; the table's TRBD1 call for D was not verified on the DNA. TRBV21-1 is a documented pseudogene. The length of the CDR3 is 16 amino acids, counting both ends. The CDR3 loop is CASSKVGGGAEETQYF.

A single count supports this clone. The rearrangement links TRBV7-8 to TRBJ1-2; D perhaps matches TRBD1 (5 bases). The CDR3 is made up of 16 amino acids. The germline V gene has CDR1 SGHVS and CDR2 FQNEAQ. Trimming removed 4 bases at V and 0 bases at J, with 15 bases between. CDR3 loop: CASSSARVQSNYGYTF. The DNA of the CDR3 is TGTGCCAGCAGCTCGGCCAGGGTTCAGTCTAACTATGGCTACACCTTC.

This sequence joins TRBV7-2 and TRBJ2-1; 10 bases line up with TRBD2. The V segment lost 5 bases and the J segment 4 bases; nucleotides outside the gene matches: 5. This CDR3 region has 15 residues. From germline, CDR1 is SGHTA and CDR2 FQGNSA. The CDR3 DNA reads as TGTGCCAGCAGCAGGACTAGCGGACCTTACAATGAGCAGTTCTTC. Its translation: CASSRTSGPYNEQFF.

The rearrangement joins TRBV7-2 to TRBJ2-1, with D possibly matching TRBD1 (7 bases). The CDR3 is 14 amino acids. Trimming shortened V by 7 bases and J by 5 bases, and 15 bases separated the two germline ends. The germline CDR1 and CDR2 sequences are SGHTA and FQGNSA. The CDR3 sequence is CASIGGQYDNEQFF. CDR3 nucleotide sequence: TGTGCCAGCATCGGGGGACAGTATGACAATGAGCAGTTCTTC.

The chain combines TRBV20-1 with TRBJ1-1; D perhaps matches TRBD1 (5 bases). V was cut by 5 bases and J by 10 bases, with 11 bases left in between. The germline gives CDR1 DFQATT, CDR2 SNEGSKA (reference sequence). The CDR3 sequence is 10 residues long. CDR3 protein: CSAGGVLAFF. In nucleotides, the CDR3 is TGCAGTGCTGGGGGGGTTCTAGCTTTCTTT.

In this sample, this clone turned up once. This chain connects TRBV28 to TRBJ2-7, with a weak D call TRBD1 (8 bases). The CDR3 is 15 amino acids. V dropped 8 bases and J dropped 2 bases, with 19 bases sitting between them. CDR1 is MDHEN, CDR2 SYDVKM, per germline. The CDR3 DNA reads TGTGCCAGCCGGTTCGTCACAGGGGGGGCCTACGAGCAGTACTTC. Translation: CASRFVTGGAYEQYF.